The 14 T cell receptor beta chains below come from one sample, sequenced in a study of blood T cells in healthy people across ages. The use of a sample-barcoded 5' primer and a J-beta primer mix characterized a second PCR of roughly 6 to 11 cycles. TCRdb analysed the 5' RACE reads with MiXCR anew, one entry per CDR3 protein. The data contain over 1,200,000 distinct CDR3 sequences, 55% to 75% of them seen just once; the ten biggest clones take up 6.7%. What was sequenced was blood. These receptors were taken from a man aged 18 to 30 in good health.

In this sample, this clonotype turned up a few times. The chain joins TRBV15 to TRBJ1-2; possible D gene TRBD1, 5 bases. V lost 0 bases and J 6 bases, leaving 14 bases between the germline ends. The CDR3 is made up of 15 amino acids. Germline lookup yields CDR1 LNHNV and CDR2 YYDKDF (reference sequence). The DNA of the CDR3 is TGTGCCACCAGCAGAGATCTATTTCGGGGGGATGGCTACACCTTC. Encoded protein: CATSRDLFRGDGYTF.

This CDR3 is CASSLAETGDTDTQYF. CDR3 bases: TGTGCCAGCAGCTTAGCCGAGACAGGGGACACAGATACGCAGTATTTT. This chain joins TRBV7-9 and TRBJ2-3, with 8 bases fitting TRBD1. The J segment lost 2 bases and the V segment lost 0 bases, leaving 4 bases of the junction unmatched. Germline V gene lookup returns CDR1 SEHNR and CDR2 FQNEAQ (reference sequence). The CDR3 spans 16 residues.

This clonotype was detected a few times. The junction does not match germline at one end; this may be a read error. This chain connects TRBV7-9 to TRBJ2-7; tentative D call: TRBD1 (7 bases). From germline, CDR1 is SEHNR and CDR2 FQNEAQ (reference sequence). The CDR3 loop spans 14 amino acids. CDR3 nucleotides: TGTGCCAGCAACTTAGGGGGCTGGGAGGACGAGCAGTACTTC. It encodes CASNLGGWEDEQYF.

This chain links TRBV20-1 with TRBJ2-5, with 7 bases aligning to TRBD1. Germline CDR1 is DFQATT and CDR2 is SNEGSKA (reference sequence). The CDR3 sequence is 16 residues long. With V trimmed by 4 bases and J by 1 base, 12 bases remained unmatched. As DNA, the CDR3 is TGCAGTGCTACAAACCGACCCGGGGACAGCCAAGAGACCCAGTACTTC. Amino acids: CSATNRPGDSQETQYF.

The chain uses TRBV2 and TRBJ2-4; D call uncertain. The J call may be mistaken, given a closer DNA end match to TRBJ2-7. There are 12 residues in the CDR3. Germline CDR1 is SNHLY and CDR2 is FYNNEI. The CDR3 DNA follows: TGTGCCAGCAACAGCCCGCCCTACGAGCAGTACTTC. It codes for CASNSPPYEQYF.

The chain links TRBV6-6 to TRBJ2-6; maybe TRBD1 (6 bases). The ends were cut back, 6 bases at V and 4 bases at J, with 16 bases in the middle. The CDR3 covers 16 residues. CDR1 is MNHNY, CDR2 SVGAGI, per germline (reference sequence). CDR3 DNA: TGTGCCAGCAGACTAACCACAGGGTCAGGGGCCAACGTCCTGACTTTC. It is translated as CASRLTTGSGANVLTF.

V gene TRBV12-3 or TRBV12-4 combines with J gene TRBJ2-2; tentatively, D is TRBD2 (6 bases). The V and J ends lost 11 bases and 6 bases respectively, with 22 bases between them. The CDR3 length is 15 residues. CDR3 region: CAGARAEAGPGELFF. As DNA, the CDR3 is TGTGCCGGGGCGAGGGCGGAAGCGGGTCCCGGGGAGCTGTTTTTT.

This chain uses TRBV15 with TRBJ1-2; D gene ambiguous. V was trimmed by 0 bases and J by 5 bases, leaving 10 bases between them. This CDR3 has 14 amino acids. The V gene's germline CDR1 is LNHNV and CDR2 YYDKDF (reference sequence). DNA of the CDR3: TGTGCCACCAGCAGAGAAGGTCAGAAATATGGCTACACCTTC. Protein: CATSREGQKYGYTF.

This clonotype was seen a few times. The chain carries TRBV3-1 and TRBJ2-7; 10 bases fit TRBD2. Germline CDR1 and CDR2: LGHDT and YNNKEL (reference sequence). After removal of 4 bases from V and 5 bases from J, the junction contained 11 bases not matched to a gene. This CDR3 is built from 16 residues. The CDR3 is CASSPRTSGSIDEQYF. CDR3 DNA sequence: TGTGCCAGCAGCCCCCGGACTAGCGGTTCCATCGACGAGCAGTACTTC.

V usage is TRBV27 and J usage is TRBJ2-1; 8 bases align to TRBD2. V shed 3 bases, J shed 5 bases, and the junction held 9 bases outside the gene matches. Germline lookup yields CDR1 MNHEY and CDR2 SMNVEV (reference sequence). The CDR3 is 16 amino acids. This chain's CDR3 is CASSFFAGGSHNEQFF. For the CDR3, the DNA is TGTGCCAGCAGTTTTTTCGCGGGAGGTTCCCACAATGAGCAGTTCTTC.

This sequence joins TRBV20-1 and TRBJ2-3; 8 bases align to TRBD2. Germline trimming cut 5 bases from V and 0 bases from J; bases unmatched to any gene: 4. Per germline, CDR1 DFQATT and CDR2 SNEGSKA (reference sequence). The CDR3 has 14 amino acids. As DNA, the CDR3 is TGCAGTGCTTTTAGCGGGGCTAGCACAGATACGCAGTATTTT. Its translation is CSAFSGASTDTQYF.

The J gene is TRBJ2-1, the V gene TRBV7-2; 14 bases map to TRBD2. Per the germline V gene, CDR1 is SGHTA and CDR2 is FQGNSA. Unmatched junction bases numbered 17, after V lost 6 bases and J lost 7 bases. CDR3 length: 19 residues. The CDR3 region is CASSSSGLAGEWVRNEQFF. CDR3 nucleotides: TGTGCCAGCAGTTCATCGGGACTAGCGGGAGAGTGGGTAAGGAATGAGCAGTTCTTC.

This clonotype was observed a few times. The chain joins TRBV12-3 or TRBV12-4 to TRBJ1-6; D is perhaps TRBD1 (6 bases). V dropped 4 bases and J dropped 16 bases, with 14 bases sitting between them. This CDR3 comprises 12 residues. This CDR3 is CASSSGTPFLHF. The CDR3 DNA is TGTGCCAGCAGTTCCGGGACACCCTTTCTCCACTTT.

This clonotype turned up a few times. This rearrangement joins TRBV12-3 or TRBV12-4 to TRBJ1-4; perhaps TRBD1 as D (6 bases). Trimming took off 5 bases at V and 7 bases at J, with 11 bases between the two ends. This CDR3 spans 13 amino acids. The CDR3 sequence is CASSPKGGEKLFF. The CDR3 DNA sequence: TGTGCCAGCAGTCCGAAAGGGGGTGAAAAACTGTTTTTT.